This TCR beta chain was sequenced in a study of blood T cell repertoires in COVID-19. Study-level information: Spain, Italy and the United States supplied samples that represented acute and convalescent COVID-19. PBMCs, B-cell-depleted T cells, or T cells provided the cDNA or gDNA that made up the material.

Per the original data handling: The authors estimated nucleated cell counts from reference gene primer amplification. Method: immunoSEQ multiplex PCR; TCRdb's copy keeps in-frame clones and lacks some. V and J calls and clone size follow that table, whereas D and trimming were derived from the DNA. The repertoire includes about 81,000 clones, 90% to 95% of them detected once, and 1.5% to 2% sits in the top ten. The CDR3 covers 14 residues. V lost 5 bases and J lost 2, with 12 bases in between. The germline CDR1 and CDR2 sequences are SEHNR and FQNEAQ (reference sequence). V gene TRBV7-9 combines with J gene TRBJ2-5, with D maybe TRBD2 (5 bases). This receptor was identified in a woman in her 50s in a cohort sampled during active COVID-19. The sample consisted of peripheral blood. The chain's CDR3 is CASSKDGGQETQYF. DNA for the CDR3: TGTGCCAGCAGCAAGGACGGAGGTCAAGAGACCCAGTACTTC.